This is a list of T cell receptor beta chains from one sample in a study of T cell repertoires in cytomegalovirus infection. TCRdb independently ran MiXCR on the reads; one entry per CDR3 protein. The top ten clones hold 10% to 15% of a sample with about 890,000 distinct CDR3 sequences, roughly 31% of them seen once. Their specific antigens are unknown. This specimen consisted of cultured CD8+ T cells from PBMCs, obtained from culture after CMV antigen stimulation. The receptors shown here come from a human donor in good health (CMV status not recorded). Some clones in this sample may be carry-over from other donors' samples. The CDR3 runs from the conserved cysteine through the conserved F or W. The order of the fields is clone size, J gene, V gene, D gene, CDR3 protein, CDR3 DNA. A D gene is named only where the DNA matches it firmly. Some rows have no size entry. The others give once, few or many, or a class for an expanded clone.

-	TRBJ1-1	TRBV19	TRBD1	CASSTTGGNTEAFF	TGTGCCAGTAGCACGACAGGGGGGAACACTGAAGCTTTCTTT
many	TRBJ1-3	TRBV7-2	TRBD1	CASSLGGQGAYRNTIYF	TGTGCCAGCAGCTTAGGGGGACAGGGGGCATATAGAAACACCATATATTTT
few	TRBJ1-4	TRBV25-1	-	CASSYPGEKLFF	TGTGCCAGCAGCTACCCCGGAGAAAAACTGTTTTTT
-	TRBJ2-1	TRBV29-1	-	CSVGSNEQFF	TGCAGCGTTGGTTCCAATGAGCAGTTCTTC
-	TRBJ1-6	TRBV25-1	TRBD1	CASSERGQVWLNNSPLHF	TGTGCCAGCAGTGAGCGCGGACAGGTTTGGTTGAATAATTCACCCCTCCACTTT
-	TRBJ2-1	TRBV6-5	-	CASSYSVGGLWFF	TGTGCCAGCAGTTACTCGGTGGGGGGCCTGTGGTTCTTC
many	TRBJ2-5	TRBV6-5	-	CASSYGADQETQYF	TGTGCCAGCAGTTACGGAGCAGATCAAGAGACCCAGTACTTC
few	TRBJ1-2	TRBV27	-	CASRPGRILNGYTF	TGTGCCAGCAGACCCGGACGGATTCTGAATGGCTACACCTTC
few	TRBJ2-1	TRBV2	-	CASSEDWGPSNEQFF	TGTGCCAGCAGTGAAGATTGGGGCCCCTCCAATGAGCAGTTCTTC
-	TRBJ2-7	TRBV12-3/TRBV12-4	TRBD2	CASSPPGLAGTREQYF	TGTGCCAGCAGTCCCCCTGGGCTAGCGGGGACTCGCGAGCAGTACTTC
few	TRBJ1-1	TRBV7-6	-	CASSKTPSTANTEAFF	TGTGCCAGCAGCAAAACCCCCTCGACAGCGAACACTGAAGCTTTCTTT
-	TRBJ2-1	TRBV4-3	-	CASSHRRGPYNEQFF	TGCGCCAGCAGCCATCGGAGGGGGCCCTACAATGAGCAGTTCTTC
few	TRBJ2-1	TRBV11-3	TRBD2	CASSLDYPSGGSYNEQFF	TGTGCCAGCAGCTTAGATTACCCAAGCGGGGGATCTTACAATGAGCAGTTCTTC
few	TRBJ1-2	TRBV14	TRBD1	CASSSTGEGGYTF	TGTGCCAGCAGCTCAACAGGGGAGGGTGGCTACACCTTC
few	TRBJ2-3	TRBV5-4	-	CASSPMMDSTDTQYF	TGTGCCAGCAGCCCGATGATGGACAGCACAGATACGCAGTATTTT
-	TRBJ2-6	TRBV19	TRBD1	CASSITGAGANVLTF	TGTGCCAGTAGTATCACAGGGGCTGGGGCCAACGTCCTGACTTTC
-	TRBJ2-3	TRBV15	-	CATGEGTQYF	TGTGCCACGGGAGAAGGTACGCAGTATTTT
once	TRBJ1-5	TRBV27	-	CASSQSILNQPQHF	TGTGCCAGCAGTCAGAGCATCCTAAATCAGCCCCAGCATTTT
many	TRBJ2-1	TRBV7-3	-	CASSLTPTPLGVHNEQFF	TGTGCCAGCAGCTTAACGCCCACCCCTCTAGGGGTACACAATGAGCAGTTCTTC
-	TRBJ2-3	TRBV11-2	TRBD2	CASSAGTSPTDTQYF	TGTGCCAGCAGCGCCGGGACTAGCCCCACAGATACGCAGTATTTT
few	TRBJ1-4	TRBV14	-	CASSQVLYGDPDEKLFF	TGTGCCAGCAGCCAAGTTCTCTATGGGGACCCGGATGAAAAACTGTTTTTT
-	TRBJ1-4	TRBV6-5	-	CASSPSAGAHRGKLFF	TGTGCCAGCAGTCCATCAGCTGGGGCGCATAGAGGAAAACTGTTTTTT
many	TRBJ2-7	TRBV7-8	-	CASSRDRSYEQYF	TGTGCCAGCAGTCGAGACAGATCCTACGAGCAGTACTTC
-	TRBJ2-1	TRBV12-3/TRBV12-4	-	CVSSGIRGEQFF	TGTGTCAGCAGTGGGATACGGGGTGAGCAGTTCTTC
-	TRBJ1-5	TRBV12-3/TRBV12-4	TRBD1	CASSLVGGFGRGLGNQPQHF	TGTGCCAGCAGTTTAGTCGGTGGGTTTGGCAGGGGGCTCGGCAATCAGCCCCAGCATTTT
once	TRBJ1-2	TRBV12-3/TRBV12-4	TRBD1	CASSFQTGGAGGYTF	TGTGCCAGCAGTTTCCAAACAGGGGGCGCGGGTGGCTACACCTTC
few	TRBJ2-7	TRBV4-1	-	CASSQSQVQEQYF	TGCGCCAGCAGCCAAAGTCAGGTTCAGGAGCAGTACTTC
many	TRBJ1-1	TRBV11-1	-	CASSWGGKPEAFF	TGTGCCAGCAGCTGGGGGGGGAAACCTGAAGCTTTCTTT
-	TRBJ2-3	TRBV29-1	-	CSVEDPAGGDTDTQYF	TGCAGCGTTGAAGATCCGGCAGGAGGGGACACAGATACGCAGTATTTT
few	TRBJ1-6	TRBV27	TRBD1	CASSTGVRSPLHF	TGTGCCAGCAGTACAGGGGTACGGTCACCCCTCCACTTT
many	TRBJ1-1	TRBV7-2	TRBD1	CASTLFQGARAFF	TGTGCCAGCACCCTATTCCAGGGGGCCAGAGCTTTCTTT
-	TRBJ2-4	TRBV15	-	CATNLLGVENIQYF	TGTGCCACCAACCTGCTAGGGGTTGAAAACATTCAGTACTTC
-	TRBJ2-5	TRBV12-3/TRBV12-4	-	CASSSPWETQYF	TGTGCCAGCAGTTCCCCCTGGGAGACCCAGTACTTC
-	TRBJ2-7	TRBV19	-	CASSRTAVHEQYF	TGTGCCAGTAGCCGGACAGCCGTCCACGAGCAGTACTTC
few	TRBJ1-2	TRBV28	-	CASSLAWGGGGYTF	TGTGCCAGCAGTTTAGCATGGGGAGGGGGAGGCTACACCTTC
-	TRBJ2-1	TRBV6-1	TRBD1	CASKPTGGSYNEQFF	TGTGCCAGCAAACCAACAGGGGGCTCCTACAATGAGCAGTTCTTC
many	TRBJ2-1	TRBV7-9	TRBD2	CASSLVGGASYNEQFF	TGTGCCAGCAGCTTAGTCGGGGGGGCCTCGTACAATGAGCAGTTCTTC
few	TRBJ1-6	TRBV7-9	-	CASLGANNSPLHF	TGTGCCAGCCTGGGCGCCAATAATTCACCCCTCCACTTT
few	TRBJ1-1	TRBV12-3/TRBV12-4	-	CASTQPGGLFSTAFF	TGTGCCAGCACCCAACCCGGGGGCCTTTTCTCGACGGCTTTCTTT
-	TRBJ1-5	TRBV3-1	-	CASSQDFGARDQPQHF	TGTGCCAGCAGCCAAGATTTTGGGGCTAGGGATCAGCCCCAGCATTTT
-	TRBJ2-2	TRBV29-1	-	CSVVRAGELFF	TGCAGCGTTGTTCGAGCTGGGGAGCTGTTTTTT
-	TRBJ1-2	TRBV4-3	-	CASSHISGGYTF	TGCGCCAGCAGCCACATCAGCGGAGGCTACACCTTC
once	TRBJ1-2	TRBV12-3/TRBV12-4	TRBD1	CASSHQGQGLYGYTF	TGTGCCAGCAGCCATCAGGGACAGGGCCTTTATGGCTACACCTTC
many	TRBJ1-1	TRBV6-1	TRBD1	CASTIHRGEDTEAFF	TGTGCCAGCACCATTCACAGGGGAGAAGACACTGAAGCTTTCTTT
-	TRBJ1-6	TRBV12-3/TRBV12-4	-	CASSLQTHSPLHF	TGTGCCAGCAGTTTACAGACCCATTCACCCCTCCACTTT
-	TRBJ1-6	TRBV6-2/TRBV6-3	-	CASLIHGTKNNSPLHF	TGTGCCAGTCTGATCCACGGGACAAAAAATAATTCACCCCTCCACTTT
few	TRBJ2-1	TRBV7-9	TRBD2	CASSGGTSGGQRSYNEQFF	TGTGCCAGCAGCGGAGGGACTAGCGGGGGGCAACGCTCCTACAATGAGCAGTTCTTC
-	TRBJ2-6	TRBV7-6	-	CASSSPLISGTNVLTF	TGTGCCAGCAGCTCCCCTTTGATCTCTGGGACCAACGTCCTGACTTTC
-	TRBJ1-1	TRBV6-5	TRBD1	CASSYPGQGINEAFF	TGTGCCAGCAGTTACCCCGGACAGGGGATCAATGAAGCTTTCTTT
few	TRBJ2-2	TRBV15	TRBD1	CATSGDRGFGSGELFF	TGTGCCACCAGCGGGGACAGGGGATTCGGAAGCGGGGAGCTGTTTTTT
many	TRBJ1-4	TRBV7-8	TRBD1	CASRRGQGWDEKLFF	TGTGCCAGCAGACGAGGACAGGGTTGGGATGAAAAACTGTTTTTT
-	TRBJ1-4	TRBV12-3/TRBV12-4	-	CASGDPQGREKLFF	TGTGCCAGCGGGGATCCACAGGGCCGGGAAAAACTGTTTTTT
-	TRBJ1-5	TRBV6-2/TRBV6-3	TRBD1	CASSYPGQANQPQHF	TGTGCCAGCAGTTACCCCGGACAGGCAAATCAGCCCCAGCATTTT
few	TRBJ2-1	TRBV7-3	TRBD2	CASSLTLAGGFDEQFF	TGTGCCAGCAGCTTAACTCTAGCGGGGGGGTTTGATGAGCAGTTCTTC
few	TRBJ2-5	TRBV27	-	CASSPTVRETQYF	TGTGCCAGCAGTCCGACAGTTCGGGAGACCCAGTACTTC
-	TRBJ1-2	TRBV2	TRBD1	CVRGNRGREVSYGYTF	TGTGTCAGAGGGAACAGGGGCCGGGAAGTCAGCTATGGCTACACCTTC
few	TRBJ1-3	TRBV7-9	-	CASSRDRNTIYF	TGTGCCAGCAGCCGGGACAGAAACACCATATATTTT
-	TRBJ2-3	TRBV28	-	CASKGDKTSTDTQYF	TGTGCCAGCAAAGGGGACAAAACTAGCACAGATACGCAGTATTTT
-	TRBJ2-1	TRBV6-2/TRBV6-3	TRBD2	CASSYSRDSGGYNEQFF	TGTGCCAGCAGTTACTCCCGTGATAGCGGGGGTTACAATGAGCAGTTCTTC
-	TRBJ2-3	TRBV6-4	TRBD1	CTSSDPDRGADTQYF	TGTACCAGCAGTGACCCGGACAGGGGGGCAGATACGCAGTATTTT